Below, 23 T cell receptor beta chains from the same sample are listed, as sequenced in a study of breast tumors, draining lymph nodes, adjacent tissues. Axillary draining lymph nodes of breast cancer patients supplied the node samples. TCRdb re-called the multiplex PCR reads with MiXCR, one entry per CDR3 protein. This sample has around 150,000 distinct CDR3 sequences, with 20% to 25% found just once. Sequenced: axillary lymph node tissue. All receptors come from a female donor with breast cancer. Some clones in this sample may be carry-over from other donors' samples.

Regarding this clonotype: This could be a read error, since a much larger clone is one nucleotide away. This chain uses TRBV19 with TRBJ1-2, with 7 bases matching TRBD1. The CDR3 runs to 14 residues. Germline V gene lookup returns CDR1 LNHDA and CDR2 SQIVND (reference sequence). The CDR3 region is CASSPGQNLYGHTF. The DNA of the CDR3 is TGTGCCAGTAGTCCGGGACAGAACCTCTATGGCCACACCTTC.

This clonotype was seen repeatedly, ten times or more. The V gene is TRBV29-1, the J gene TRBJ2-7; D may be TRBD1 (6 bases). Germline CDR1 is SQVTM and CDR2 is ANQGSEA. V was pared by 4 bases and J by 6 bases, with 16 bases between. The CDR3 sequence is 13 residues long. The CDR3 loop is CSVAGQQSFEQYF. CDR3 coding DNA: TGCAGCGTTGCCGGACAGCAATCTTTCGAGCAGTACTTC.

This clonotype appeared a few times. A much larger clone sits a single nucleotide away, making a read error possible. The rearrangement joins TRBV24-1 to TRBJ2-5, with 7 bases fitting TRBD1. CDR1 is KGHDR and CDR2 is SFDVKD in the germline V gene. This CDR3 is 14 amino acids long. CDR3 amino acids: CATGDPTGTETQYF. The DNA of the CDR3 is TGTGCCACCGGTGATCCGACAGGGACGGAGACCCAGTACTTC.

This clonotype was found a few times. The chain joins TRBV19 to TRBJ1-4; D uncertain. The V end lost 5 bases, the J end lost 4 bases, and 11 bases lay between the germline ends. The CDR3 covers 14 residues. The V gene's germline CDR1 is LNHDA and CDR2 SQIVND (reference sequence). In DNA, the CDR3 is TGTGCCAGTAGTGATTCCCGCTTTAATGAAAAACTGTTTTTT. Its translation: CASSDSRFNEKLFF.

This clonotype was seen ten or more times. The V gene is TRBV19, the J gene TRBJ2-5; TRBD2 matches at 12 bases. Trimming at V came to 6 bases and at J to 8 bases, leaving 7 bases not matched to a gene. The CDR3 totals 14 residues. The germline V gene has CDR1 LNHDA and CDR2 SQIVND (reference sequence). The CDR3 DNA is TGTGCCAGTAGCCCAGGACTAGCGGGGACAACCCAGTACTTC. It specifies CASSPGLAGTTQYF. The full variable domain, rest sourced from reference TRBV19 and TRBJ2-5, is DGGITQSPKYLFRKEGQNVTLSCEQNLNHDAMYWYRQDPGQGLRLIYYSQIVNDFQKGDIAEGYSVSREKKESFPLTVTSAQKNPTAFYLCASSPGLAGTTQYFGPGTRLLVL.

The genes are TRBV5-4 and TRBJ2-5; 15 bases fit TRBD2. V was pared by 2 bases and J by 2 bases, with 4 bases of the junction left unmatched. From germline, CDR1 is SGHNT and CDR2 YYREEE (reference sequence). This CDR3 comprises 17 residues. DNA for the CDR3: TGTGCCAGCAGCTTCGGACTAGCGGGAGGGTCGCAAGAGACCCAGTACTTC. Protein: CASSFGLAGGSQETQYF.

The table lists this clonotype with many counts. The CDR3 spells CASSVRTDNEQFF. CDR3 in DNA: TGTGCCAGCAGTGTAAGAACCGACAATGAGCAGTTCTTC. This chain links TRBV2 with TRBJ2-1, with D unresolved. V was clipped by 4 bases and J by 5 bases, with 9 bases between them. Germline V gives CDR1 SNHLY, CDR2 FYNNEI. This CDR3 contains 13 residues.

This clonotype was detected a few times. This chain connects TRBV5-8 to TRBJ2-4; 7 bases map to TRBD2. The CDR3 spans 13 residues. The trim removed 0 bases at V and 7 bases at J, leaving 1 base unmatched. CDR1 is SGHTS and CDR2 is YDEGEE in the germline V gene. The CDR3 bases are TGTGCCAGCAGCTTGGTGGGGGGGAACATTCAGTACTTC. Translation gives CASSLVGGNIQYF.

The table lists this clonotype with many counts. V usage is TRBV20-1 and J usage is TRBJ2-7, with D tentatively TRBD2 (5 bases). V dropped 1 base and J dropped 3 bases, with 13 bases sitting between them. CDR1 is DFQATT, CDR2 SNEGSKA, per germline (reference sequence). The CDR3 totals 14 residues. The CDR3 DNA reads TGCAGTGCTAGAGTAAGCGGTGCGGACTACGAGCAGTACTTC. This encodes CSARVSGADYEQYF.

This clonotype was seen many times. The J gene is TRBJ2-3, the V gene TRBV7-2, with TRBD2 matching 7 bases. CDR1 SGHTA and CDR2 FQGNSA come from the germline V gene. The CDR3 has 15 amino acids. The trim removed 5 bases at V and 0 bases at J, leaving 5 bases unmatched. The CDR3: CASSLSGLSTDTQYF. The DNA for the CDR3 is TGTGCCAGCAGCCTTAGCGGGTTGAGCACAGATACGCAGTATTTT.

This clonotype was found a few times. The chain links TRBV25-1 to TRBJ2-7; D call uncertain. Germline V gene data show CDR1 as MGHDK and CDR2 as SYGVNS. This CDR3 comprises 13 residues. Deletions cut 3 bases from V and 3 bases from J, with 9 bases between. CDR3 nucleotides: TGTGCCAGCAGTGACCACAGTAACTACGAGCAGTACTTC. This gives the protein CASSDHSNYEQYF.

This clonotype has a handful of counts. The gene calls are TRBV5-1 and TRBJ2-5; the D gene is possibly TRBD1 (5 bases). This CDR3 spans 14 amino acids. Per the germline V gene, CDR1 is SGHRS and CDR2 is YFSETQ. The ends were cut back, 4 bases at V and 5 bases at J, with 15 bases in the middle. The CDR3 spells CASSLGPVDETQYF. DNA for the CDR3: TGCGCCAGCAGCCTGGGGCCCGTTGATGAGACCCAGTACTTC.

This clonotype occurred a few times. The DNA of the CDR3 is TGTGCCTGGAGTGTAGGGGGGCTGGGAAATTCGAAGACCCAGTACTTC. Translating gives CAWSVGGLGNSKTQYF. The chain uses TRBV30 and TRBJ2-5; D might be TRBD1 or TRBD2, each matching 6 bases. CDR3 length: 16 amino acids. V lost 0 bases, J lost 6 bases, and 20 bases lay in between. The germline gives CDR1 GTSNPN, CDR2 SVGIG (reference sequence).

In regard to this clonotype: Because it lacks the conserved phenylalanine or tryptophan at the end, this CDR3 is likely a read error. The chain uses TRBV28 and TRBJ2-5; D remains unclear. CDR1 MDHEN and CDR2 SYDVKM come from the germline V gene. Deletions cut 6 bases from V and 5 bases from J, with 7 bases between. This CDR3 comprises 11 residues. The CDR3, as DNA: TGTGCCAGCAGCAGTCGGGAGACCCAGTACTAC. Its protein is CASSSRETQYY.

This clonotype was picked up many times. This chain connects TRBV7-8 to TRBJ2-5, with TRBD1 as a possible D gene (7 bases). The CDR3 has 14 amino acids. Trimming took 3 bases from V and 4 from J, leaving 12 bases between them. CDR1 and CDR2 (germline): SGHVS, FQNEAQ. CDR3 nucleotide sequence: TGTGCCAGCAGCTTTCGACAGGGAGGAGAGACCCAGTACTTC. Its protein is CASSFRQGGETQYF.

Turning to this clonotype: A much larger clone sits a single nucleotide away, making a read error possible. The chain carries TRBV11-2 and TRBJ2-7; no clear D. Germline lookup yields CDR1 SGHAT and CDR2 FQNNGV. This CDR3 has 13 amino acids. V shed 3 bases and J shed 1 base, with 7 bases lying between them. The CDR3 bases are TGTGCCAGCAGCTTGAGGATTTCCTACGAGCAGTACTTC. As protein: CASSLRISYEQYF.

Ten or more counts support this clonotype. V and J are TRBV24-1 and TRBJ2-3, with D perhaps TRBD2 (6 bases). The V gene lost 7 bases and the J gene lost 2 bases, with 18 bases spanning the gap. The germline gives CDR1 KGHDR, CDR2 SFDVKD. This CDR3 has 16 residues. CDR3 nucleotide sequence: TGTGCCACCAGCGGTGTGGGGGGACGCAACACAGATACGCAGTATTTT. Its translation is CATSGVGGRNTDTQYF.

With regard to this clonotype: A much larger clone is a single base away; this may be a read error. Likely a read error: the CDR3 ends without its conserved phenylalanine or tryptophan. The chain has TRBV19 and TRBJ1-5, with D possibly TRBD1 on 5 matching bases. The CDR3 runs 14 residues. CDR1 and CDR2 from the germline V gene are LNHDA and SQIVND (reference sequence). Deletions cut 9 bases from V and 3 bases from J, with 15 bases between. CDR3 bases: TGTGCCAGCTGGGGGAGGCTGGACAATCAGCCCCAGCATCTT. Its translation: CASWGRLDNQPQHL.

This clonotype was detected many times. V usage is TRBV7-8 and J usage is TRBJ2-3; 8 nucleotides agree with TRBD1. V lost 2 bases, J lost 1 base, and 5 bases stayed unmatched. Germline-derived CDR1 and CDR2 are SGHVS and FQNEAQ. CDR3 length: 16 residues. The CDR3 sequence: CASSLTRGPGTDTQYF. The CDR3 DNA reads as TGTGCCAGCAGCTTAACCAGGGGGCCCGGCACAGATACGCAGTATTTT.

Many counts were recorded for this clonotype. V usage is TRBV6-1 and J usage is TRBJ2-3; unclear D gene. The CDR3 contains 14 residues. Trimming pared 3 bases from V and 1 base from J, leaving 8 bases between. Germline V lookup: CDR1 MNHNS, CDR2 SASEGT. The CDR3 reads CASSDIVGTDTQYF. The CDR3 DNA reads as TGTGCCAGCAGTGATATAGTGGGCACAGATACGCAGTATTTT.

This clonotype was observed many times. The chain couples TRBV28 to TRBJ2-1, with 8 bases identical to TRBD2. CDR3 length: 16 amino acids. With V trimmed by 5 bases and J by 6 bases, 12 bases remained unmatched. Germline values: CDR1 MDHEN, CDR2 SYDVKM. The CDR3 nucleotides read TGTGCCAGCAGTCCATTGGGTAGCGGGGTCTTCAATGAGCAGTTCTTC. It yields the protein CASSPLGSGVFNEQFF.

This clonotype appeared many times. The rearrangement joins TRBV29-1 to TRBJ2-2; 9 bases are a match to TRBD1. The CDR3 has 12 amino acids. Germline V gives CDR1 SQVTM, CDR2 ANQGSEA. J gave up 6 bases and V 4 bases, and 0 bases lay outside the gene matches. For the CDR3, the DNA is TGCAGCGTTGGACAGGGGGCCGGGGAGCTGTTTTTT. The encoded protein is CSVGQGAGELFF.

At least ten counts were recorded for this clonotype. The V gene is TRBV5-6, the J gene TRBJ2-5; 9 bases are a match to TRBD1. The V gene's germline CDR1 is SGHDT and CDR2 YYEEEE. The J segment lost 5 bases and the V segment lost 3 bases, leaving 11 bases of the junction unmatched. There are 16 residues in the CDR3. CDR3 sequence: CASSSDTGGAGETQYF. CDR3 nucleotide sequence: TGTGCCAGCAGCTCAGACACAGGGGGCGCCGGGGAGACCCAGTACTTC.